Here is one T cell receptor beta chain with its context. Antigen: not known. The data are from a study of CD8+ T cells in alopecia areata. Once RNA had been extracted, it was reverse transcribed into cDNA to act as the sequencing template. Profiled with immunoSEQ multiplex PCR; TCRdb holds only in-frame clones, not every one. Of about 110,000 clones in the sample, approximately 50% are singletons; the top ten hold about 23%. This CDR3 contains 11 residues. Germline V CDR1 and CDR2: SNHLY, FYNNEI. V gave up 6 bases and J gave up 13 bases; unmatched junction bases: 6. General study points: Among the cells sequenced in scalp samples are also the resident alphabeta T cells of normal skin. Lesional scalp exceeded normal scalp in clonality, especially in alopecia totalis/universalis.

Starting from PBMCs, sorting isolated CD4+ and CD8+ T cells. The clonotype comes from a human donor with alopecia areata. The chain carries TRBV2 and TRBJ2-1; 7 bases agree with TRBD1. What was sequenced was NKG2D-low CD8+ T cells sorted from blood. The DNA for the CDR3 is TGTGCCAGCAGGACCCGGGACAGACAGTTCTTC. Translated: CASRTRDRQFF. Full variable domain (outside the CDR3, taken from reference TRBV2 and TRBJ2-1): EPEVTQTPSHQVTQMGQEVILRCVPISNHLYFYWYRQILGQKVEFLVSFYNNEISEKSEIFDDQFSVERPDGSNFTLKIRSTKLEDSAMYFCASRTRDRQFFGPGTRLTVL.